The 22 T cell receptor beta chains below were found in one sample sequenced in a study of T cell responses to AZD1222 COVID-19 vaccine. The data were produced by immunoSEQ multiplex PCR, yet TCRdb's version contains in-frame clones alone and is incomplete. This sample has roughly 100,000 clones, with roughly nine tenths found just once. The sample in question was peripheral blood, obtained on day 0 of AZD1222 vaccination. The receptors come from an adult in good health.

The gene calls are TRBV2 and TRBJ2-5, with TRBD1 matching over 10 bases. Trimming removed 9 bases from V and 7 bases from J; junction bases left unmatched: 5. CDR1 SNHLY and CDR2 FYNNEI come from the germline V gene. CDR3 length equals 12 residues. The CDR3 region is CASEGDRGTQYF. The CDR3, as DNA: TGTGCCAGTGAGGGGGACAGGGGGACCCAGTACTTC.

This chain links TRBV27 with TRBJ1-2; a possible D gene is TRBD1 (5 bases). Germline lookup yields CDR1 MNHEY and CDR2 SMNVEV (reference sequence). This CDR3 has 14 residues. Trimming took 4 bases from V and 3 from J, leaving 12 bases between them. The CDR3 region is CASSYQGGDYGYTF. CDR3 coding DNA: TGTGCCAGCAGTTATCAGGGAGGCGACTATGGCTACACCTTC.

V gene TRBV6-2 or TRBV6-3 combines with J gene TRBJ2-5, with D possibly TRBD2 on 5 matching bases. Germline V gives CDR1 MNHEY, CDR2 SVGEGT. The CDR3 consists of 18 residues. V dropped 4 bases and J dropped 5 bases, with 26 bases sitting between them. CDR3 loop: CASSWETQSDWGRETQYF. As DNA, the CDR3 is TGTGCCAGCAGTTGGGAGACGCAATCGGACTGGGGAAGGGAGACCCAGTACTTC.

The CDR3 nucleotides are TGTGCCAGCAGCTTCCGGGCAAACCCCCCAAACACCATATATTTT. It encodes CASSFRANPPNTIYF. The genes are TRBV11-2 and TRBJ1-3; no definite D call. Germline lookup yields CDR1 SGHAT and CDR2 FQNNGV. The CDR3 totals 15 residues. The germline V and J ends were trimmed by 3 bases and 6 bases, with 15 bases remaining between them.

This clone appeared a single time. J is TRBJ2-5 and V is TRBV20-1; D may be TRBD1 (6 bases). V shed 3 bases and J shed 4 bases, with 9 bases lying between them. There are 12 residues in the CDR3. From germline, CDR1 is DFQATT and CDR2 SNEGSKA (reference sequence). The CDR3 loop reads CSASYRAETQYF. The CDR3 DNA is TGCAGTGCTAGTTACAGGGCAGAGACCCAGTACTTC.

The rearrangement uses TRBV30 and TRBJ1-4; D is unresolved. This CDR3 contains 13 residues. Germline V gives CDR1 GTSNPN, CDR2 SVGIG (reference sequence). Trimming left V 0 bases short and J 7 bases short, with 9 bases between. CDR3: CAWSVRGREKLFF. CDR3 coding DNA: TGTGCCTGGAGTGTACGGGGTCGTGAAAAACTGTTTTTT.

This clone was seen once. CDR3 DNA sequence: TGTGCCAGCAGCTTTTCGGGACAGGTCAACTATGGCTACACCTTC. This gives the protein CASSFSGQVNYGYTF. The J gene is TRBJ1-2, the V gene TRBV7-2; TRBD1 aligns across 8 bases. From germline, CDR1 is SGHTA and CDR2 FQGNSA. J gave up 2 bases and V 3 bases, and 5 bases lay outside the gene matches. The CDR3 is 15 amino acids.

This chain links TRBV11-3 with TRBJ1-1, with D hard to call. CDR1 SGHNT and CDR2 YENEEA come from the germline V gene. The CDR3 has 15 amino acids. The V and J ends lost 1 base and 6 bases respectively, with 15 bases between them. The CDR3 DNA reads as TGTGCCAGCAGCTTAGGACCGGGCGGGGTGGCTGAAGCTTTCTTT. Translating gives CASSLGPGGVAEAFF. Full variable domain (rest looked up from reference TRBV11-3 and TRBJ1-1): EAGVVQSPRYKIIEKKQPVAFWCNPISGHNTLYWYLQNLGQGPELLIRYENEEAVDDSQLPKDRFSAERLKGVDSTLKIQPAELGDSAVYLCASSLGPGGVAEAFFGQGTRLTVV.

The table lists this clone with a count of one. Written as DNA, the CDR3 is TGTGCCAGCAGCTCGACGAGTCCGGGGCCAGATACGCAGTATTTT. Translating gives CASSSTSPGPDTQYF. The chain recombines TRBV7-9 with TRBJ2-3, with D possibly being TRBD1 or TRBD2 (5 bases each). The CDR3 extends over 15 amino acids. Germline V gives CDR1 SEHNR, CDR2 FQNEAQ (reference sequence). The V end lost 4 bases, the J end lost 4 bases, and 15 bases lay between the germline ends.

The CDR3 bases are TGCGCCAGCAGCCCGGGACAGGGGGTAGGAAAACTGTTTTTT. This codes for CASSPGQGVGKLFF. The chain employs TRBV5-1 and TRBJ1-4; 11 positions match TRBD1. V dropped 4 bases and J dropped 10; count of bases not matched to a gene: 6. This CDR3 comprises 14 residues. Germline V gives CDR1 SGHRS, CDR2 YFSETQ. Drawing the rest from reference TRBV5-1 and TRBJ1-4, the complete variable domain is KAGVTQTPRYLIKTRGQQVTLSCSPISGHRSVSWYQQTPGQGLQFLFEYFSETQRNKGNFPGRFSGRQFSNSRSEMNVSTLELGDSALYLCASSPGQGVGKLFFGSGTQLSVL.

In nucleotides, the CDR3 is TGCGCCAGCAGCCAGGGACTAGCGGGGGGCAACACCGGGGAGCTGTTTTTT. This codes for CASSQGLAGGNTGELFF. This chain links TRBV4-3 with TRBJ2-2, with 15 bases matching TRBD2. The V segment lost 3 bases and the J segment 2 bases; nucleotides outside the gene matches: 1. CDR1 LGHNA and CDR2 YSLEER come from the germline V gene. The CDR3 loop spans 17 amino acids.

The J gene is TRBJ1-2, the V gene TRBV27, with 7 bases that match TRBD1. Trimming cost V 2 bases and J 3 bases; bases outside gene matches: 0. CDR3 length: 13 amino acids. Germline V CDR1 and CDR2: MNHEY, SMNVEV (reference sequence). The CDR3 DNA is TGTGCCAGCAGTTTAGACAGGGACTATGGCTACACCTTC. Its translation is CASSLDRDYGYTF.

This chain links TRBV5-1 with TRBJ2-7; D remains ambiguous. Trimming removed 1 base from V and 4 bases from J, with 9 bases in between. CDR3 size: 13 residues. Per germline, CDR1 SGHRS and CDR2 YFSETQ. The CDR3: CASSLSVTYEQYF. Written as DNA, the CDR3 is TGCGCCAGCAGCTTGTCAGTGACGTACGAGCAGTACTTC.

The chain couples TRBV4-2 to TRBJ1-2; no clear D. The CDR3 sequence is 17 residues long. The ends were cut back, 2 bases at V and 4 bases at J, with 20 bases in the middle. Germline V gene sequence: CDR1 LGHNA, CDR2 YNFKEQ. This CDR3 reads CASSQPPAGRPAYGYTF. The CDR3, as DNA: TGTGCCAGCAGCCAACCCCCGGCAGGAAGACCCGCCTATGGCTACACCTTC.

The chain employs TRBV18 and TRBJ2-7; 10 nucleotides align to TRBD1. The CDR3 length is 14 residues. The J segment lost 3 bases and the V segment lost 4 bases, leaving 3 bases of the junction unmatched. The germline gives CDR1 KGHSH, CDR2 LQKENI. The CDR3 sequence: CASSLRDRGYEQYF. CDR3 in DNA: TGTGCCAGCTCACTCCGGGACAGGGGCTACGAGCAGTACTTC.

The chain joins TRBV20-1 to TRBJ2-1; TRBD2 is a possible D gene (5 bases). Germline lookup yields CDR1 DFQATT and CDR2 SNEGSKA (reference sequence). The CDR3 is 11 residues long. V lost 6 bases and J 8 bases, leaving 11 bases between the germline ends. The chain's CDR3 is CSAPPSHEQFF. CDR3 nucleotides: TGCAGTGCCCCCCCTAGCCATGAGCAGTTCTTC.

This sequence joins TRBV9 and TRBJ2-2; TRBD1 aligns across 7 bases. CDR1 SGDLS and CDR2 YYNGEE come from the germline V gene. V shed 4 bases, J shed 4 bases, and the junction held 7 bases outside the gene matches. The length of the CDR3 is 15 residues. The CDR3 sequence: CASSNRQGGTGELFF. Written as DNA, the CDR3 is TGTGCCAGCAGCAACCGACAGGGTGGCACCGGGGAGCTGTTTTTT.

This chain joins TRBV2 and TRBJ2-4; 8 bases map to TRBD1. The ends lost 8 bases at V and 7 bases at J; junction bases unmatched: 7. Germline CDR1 reads SNHLY; CDR2 reads FYNNEI. This CDR3 spans 13 amino acids. The CDR3 DNA is TGTGCCAGCTCTGGACAGGGAAAGAACATTCAGTACTTC. The encoded protein is CASSGQGKNIQYF.

The chain is built from TRBV5-1 and TRBJ1-5; the D gene is possibly TRBD1 (6 bases). V was clipped by 0 bases and J by 2 bases, with 6 bases between them. CDR1 is SGHRS and CDR2 is YFSETQ in the germline V gene. The CDR3 contains 14 residues. The CDR3 nucleotides read TGCGCCAGCAGCTTGGCAGGGGGCAATCAGCCCCAGCATTTT. Protein sequence: CASSLAGGNQPQHF.

Here the CDR3 reads CASSSLAGNTDTQYF. DNA for the CDR3: TGCGCCAGCAGCTCTCTAGCGGGGAACACAGATACGCAGTATTTT. J is TRBJ2-3 and V is TRBV5-1; the match to TRBD2 covers 9 bases. CDR3 length: 15 amino acids. Per germline, CDR1 SGHRS and CDR2 YFSETQ. V was clipped by 3 bases and J by 2 bases; unmatched bases: 4.

This rearrangement joins TRBV6-2 or TRBV6-3 to TRBJ1-1; D ambiguous. The CDR3 spans 12 residues. Germline CDR1 is MNHEY and CDR2 is SVGEGT. Trimming stripped 0 bases from V and 8 bases from J, with 7 bases between. In DNA, the CDR3 is TGTGCCAGCAGTTACTCGGCTCGGGAAGCTTTCTTT. Its protein product is CASSYSAREAFF.

This chain joins TRBV5-6 and TRBJ1-4; weak D call: TRBD1 (6 bases). CDR1 and CDR2 from the germline V gene are SGHDT and YYEEEE. V was shortened by 4 bases and J by 6 bases, with 16 bases between the two germline ends. The CDR3 runs 15 residues. The DNA for the CDR3 is TGTGCCAGCAGCGGAACCGGGACAACACATGAAAAACTGTTTTTT. Its translation: CASSGTGTTHEKLFF.